This TCR beta chain was recorded in a study of shared clonotypes between healthy human individuals. CDR1 is SEHNR and CDR2 is FQNEAQ in the germline V gene (reference sequence). Unmatched junction bases numbered 14, after V lost 5 bases and J lost 5 bases. The length of the CDR3 is 16 residues. The naive CD8 population came from CD45RO-negative cells selected for CCR7, without terminally differentiated effector memory CD45RA+ cells. Sorted subsets were amplified in replicate PCRs using around 200 ng DNA, 25,000 to 30,000 T cell genomes. Sequencing was performed with immunoSEQ multiplex PCR; in TCRdb, only in-frame clones are kept and a portion is missing. In the table there are over 2 million clones, approximately 95% of which are singletons.

The TCR sequence derives from a young man in good health. The source material was naive CD8+ T cells sorted from blood. This chain uses TRBV7-9 with TRBJ2-7, with TRBD2 matching 8 bases. Here the CDR3 DNA reads TGTGCCAGCAGCCCGCACCCCGCTGGCGGGAGGCACGAGCAGTACTTC. Its protein is CASSPHPAGGRHEQYF.